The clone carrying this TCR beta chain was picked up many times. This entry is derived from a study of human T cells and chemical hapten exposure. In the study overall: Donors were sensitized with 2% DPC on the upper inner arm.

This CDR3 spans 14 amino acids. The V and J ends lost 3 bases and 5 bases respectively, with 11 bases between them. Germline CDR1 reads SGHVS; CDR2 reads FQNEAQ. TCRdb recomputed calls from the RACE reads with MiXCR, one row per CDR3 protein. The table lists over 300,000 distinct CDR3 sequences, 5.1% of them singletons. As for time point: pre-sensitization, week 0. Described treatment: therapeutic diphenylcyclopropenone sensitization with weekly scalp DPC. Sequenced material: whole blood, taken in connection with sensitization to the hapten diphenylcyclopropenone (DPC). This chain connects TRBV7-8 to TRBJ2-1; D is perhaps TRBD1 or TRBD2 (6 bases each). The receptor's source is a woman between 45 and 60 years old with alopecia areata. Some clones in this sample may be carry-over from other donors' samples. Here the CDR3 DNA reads TGTGCCAGCAGCTTGTGGGGGGCTGACAATGAGCAGTTCTTC. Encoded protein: CASSLWGADNEQFF.